The rows below give T cell receptor beta chains drawn from one sample of a study of CD8+CD57+ T cells in acquired aplastic anemia. TCRdb processed the reads anew with MiXCR; each CDR3 protein has one entry. The sample yields some 220,000 distinct CDR3 sequences, approximately 35% seen once. Input material: sorted CD4+, CD8+, or CD8+CD57+ T cells (not recorded which) from PBMCs. The receptors were gathered from a human donor in good health, serving as a control. Each CDR3 is given without its conserved first and last residue.

v_gene: TRBV30
j_gene: TRBJ2-3
CDR3aa: AWSVGGGTPDTQY

v_gene: TRBV13
j_gene: TRBJ1-2
CDR3aa: ASSLGLKQRGGYT

v_gene: TRBV7-8
j_gene: TRBJ2-7
CDR3aa: ASSPNVLGSYERY

v_gene: TRBV5-4
j_gene: TRBJ1-6
CDR3aa: ASSLQTGLYNSPLH

v_gene: TRBV12-3/TRBV12-4
j_gene: TRBJ1-2
CDR3aa: ASSLISRVRTNYGYT

v_gene: TRBV25-1
j_gene: TRBJ1-3
CDR3aa: ASSRNSGNTIY

v_gene: TRBV19
j_gene: TRBJ1-2
CDR3aa: ASSNAGTGYGYT

v_gene: TRBV2
j_gene: TRBJ1-3
CDR3aa: ASTKTGSSGNTIY

v_gene: TRBV5-4
j_gene: TRBJ2-7
CDR3aa: ASRLAGGSYEQY

v_gene: TRBV10-3
j_gene: TRBJ2-1
CDR3aa: AIGQGYNEQF

v_gene: TRBV5-1
j_gene: TRBJ1-6
CDR3aa: ASSPTQRGGLNSPLH

v_gene: TRBV7-2
j_gene: TRBJ2-2
CDR3aa: ASSRRDLGELF

v_gene: TRBV10-2
j_gene: TRBJ2-5
CDR3aa: ASSGPRSSYQETQY

v_gene: TRBV19
j_gene: TRBJ1-5
CDR3aa: ASSMTGAFNQPQH

v_gene: TRBV9
j_gene: TRBJ2-1
CDR3aa: ASSGTHEQF

v_gene: TRBV20-1
j_gene: TRBJ1-5
CDR3aa: SGTGQGNQPQH

v_gene: TRBV4-1
j_gene: TRBJ1-6
CDR3aa: ASSQTWTAVDSPLH

v_gene: TRBV7-9
j_gene: TRBJ2-6
CDR3aa: ASSFFQLSGANVLT

v_gene: TRBV2
j_gene: TRBJ1-1
CDR3aa: TSSTTGNTEAF

v_gene: TRBV20-1
j_gene: TRBJ2-7
CDR3aa: SATPGTSNYEQY

v_gene: TRBV7-2
j_gene: TRBJ1-1
CDR3aa: ASSPTRARNTEAF

v_gene: TRBV5-1
j_gene: TRBJ2-7
CDR3aa: ASSFSPAGYEQY

v_gene: TRBV4-1
j_gene: TRBJ1-2
CDR3aa: ASSQAKKAGQINYGYT

v_gene: TRBV20-1
j_gene: TRBJ2-1
CDR3aa: SARGLWEFSGSYNEQF

v_gene: TRBV10-3
j_gene: TRBJ2-5
CDR3aa: AISGTTGSQETQY

v_gene: TRBV20-1
j_gene: TRBJ2-7
CDR3aa: SARYPGTASGEQY

v_gene: TRBV30
j_gene: TRBJ2-1
CDR3aa: AWTGWGNNEQF

v_gene: TRBV18
j_gene: TRBJ1-1
CDR3aa: ASSGASEAF

v_gene: TRBV15
j_gene: TRBJ2-3
CDR3aa: ATSSASYSGGTDTQY

v_gene: TRBV19
j_gene: TRBJ1-5
CDR3aa: ASSKLPGQVSDQPQH

v_gene: TRBV19
j_gene: TRBJ2-1
CDR3aa: ASSIGGGNEQF

v_gene: TRBV7-9
j_gene: TRBJ1-1
CDR3aa: ASSFNTGKGAF

v_gene: TRBV19
j_gene: TRBJ1-2
CDR3aa: ASNAGQGNGYT

v_gene: TRBV2
j_gene: TRBJ1-1
CDR3aa: AILGLARNTEAF

v_gene: TRBV2
j_gene: TRBJ2-5
CDR3aa: ACSAREGGGQGTQY

v_gene: TRBV2
j_gene: TRBJ2-1
CDR3aa: AGQTRTYNEQF

v_gene: TRBV15
j_gene: TRBJ2-7
CDR3aa: ASSPCRGPSSYEQY

v_gene: TRBV15
j_gene: TRBJ1-5
CDR3aa: ATSRDLGELETQH

v_gene: TRBV29-1
j_gene: TRBJ1-2
CDR3aa: SVDPGADYGYT

v_gene: TRBV19
j_gene: TRBJ1-6
CDR3aa: ASSIGQKDNSPLH

v_gene: TRBV9
j_gene: TRBJ1-1
CDR3aa: ASSVIQGNTEAF

v_gene: TRBV19
j_gene: TRBJ1-5
CDR3aa: ASSMTGADQPQH

v_gene: TRBV7-9
j_gene: TRBJ2-5
CDR3aa: ASSSLWTSAQETQY

v_gene: TRBV20-1
j_gene: TRBJ1-1
CDR3aa: SAGGRLSTEAF

v_gene: TRBV2
j_gene: TRBJ2-7
CDR3aa: ASSPPVGGWY

v_gene: TRBV7-2
j_gene: TRBJ2-7
CDR3aa: ASSLYRVPTYEQY

v_gene: TRBV20-1
j_gene: TRBJ2-1
CDR3aa: SARGTSGYNEQF

v_gene: TRBV6-1
j_gene: TRBJ1-6
CDR3aa: ASSLLGRTSYNSPLH

v_gene: TRBV6-1
j_gene: TRBJ1-6
CDR3aa: ASTHAGKPLH

v_gene: TRBV7-9
j_gene: TRBJ2-7
CDR3aa: AIEFPERDSYEQY

v_gene: TRBV5-1
j_gene: TRBJ2-3
CDR3aa: ASSLGQGADTQY

v_gene: TRBV11-2
j_gene: TRBJ1-1
CDR3aa: ASSLTGAPNTEAF

v_gene: TRBV2
j_gene: TRBJ1-1
CDR3aa: ASSENTAF

v_gene: TRBV4-1
j_gene: TRBJ2-7
CDR3aa: ASSQGGLAGLEQY

v_gene: TRBV5-4
j_gene: TRBJ1-2
CDR3aa: ASSSNRANYGYT

v_gene: TRBV15
j_gene: TRBJ1-1
CDR3aa: ATSRATGLEAF

v_gene: TRBV4-1
j_gene: TRBJ1-6
CDR3aa: ASSQGGGDNSPLH

v_gene: TRBV5-1
j_gene: TRBJ1-2
CDR3aa: ASSPTGQTGYT

v_gene: TRBV5-1
j_gene: TRBJ1-6
CDR3aa: ASSPQGDWLGNSPLH

v_gene: TRBV20-1
j_gene: TRBJ2-1
CDR3aa: SRSSSYNEQF